These 31 T cell receptor beta chains share one sample of origin, sequenced in a study of T cells in Graves' hyperthyroidism and ophthalmopathy. The investigators amplified TCR beta CDR3 regions from RNA transcripts. A set of HTBI primers served as the primers for a first-round RT-PCR of the TCR CDR3. TCRdb recomputed calls from the multiplex PCR reads with MiXCR, one row per CDR3 protein. The sample consists of over 650,000 distinct CDR3 sequences, around 15% of them appearing once. The sequencing sample was made of blood. The receptor set was obtained from a man aged 18 to 29 with Graves' hyperthyroidism.

This clonotype was counted many times. The rearrangement joins TRBV28 to TRBJ2-3; D is unclear. The CDR3 is 13 residues long. Trimming cost V 0 bases and J 3 bases, with 4 bases left between them. Germline V gene sequence: CDR1 MDHEN, CDR2 SYDVKM. CDR3 region: CASSLWQTDTQYF. Here the CDR3 DNA reads TGTGCCAGCAGTTTATGGCAGACAGATACGCAGTATTTT.

The chain carries TRBV12-3 or TRBV12-4 and TRBJ1-1; D uncertain. The CDR3 spans 14 residues. V lost 5 bases and J 7 bases, leaving 17 bases between the germline ends. CDR3 nucleotide sequence: TGTGCCAGCAGTCTTAGGGTCCAGAGCGGTGAAGCTTTCTTT. Its translation: CASSLRVQSGEAFF.

This sequence joins TRBV20-1 and TRBJ1-1, with D tentatively TRBD1 (5 bases). From germline, CDR1 is DFQATT and CDR2 SNEGSKA (reference sequence). V shed 4 bases and J shed 0 bases, with 12 bases lying between them. CDR3 length: 14 residues. CDR3 loop: CSATGAGLNTEAFF. CDR3 coding DNA: TGCAGTGCTACCGGGGCAGGGTTGAACACTGAAGCTTTCTTT.

At least ten counts were recorded for this clonotype. The chain recombines TRBV30 with TRBJ2-1, with TRBD2 as a possible D gene (5 bases). The germline CDR1 and CDR2 sequences are GTSNPN and SVGIG (reference sequence). Trimming removed 3 bases from V and 0 bases from J, with 9 bases in between. The CDR3 contains 14 residues. The DNA for the CDR3 is TGTGCCTGGAGGTCGGGGTCCTCCTACAATGAGCAGTTCTTC. This translates into CAWRSGSSYNEQFF.

As regards this clonotype: This may be a read error, as it is one base from a much larger clone. This chain connects TRBV2 to TRBJ1-2, with D possibly TRBD1 on 5 matching bases. CDR3 size: 13 residues. Germline V gene data show CDR1 as SNHLY and CDR2 as FYNNEI. The V gene lost 11 bases and the J gene lost 7 bases, with 20 bases spanning the gap. The CDR3 DNA is TGTGCCGCCCTCGGGGGGTCTTTAGGTGGCTACACCTTC. It codes for CAALGGSLGGYTF.

This clonotype was observed a few times. The chain has TRBV27 and TRBJ2-1, with D possibly matching TRBD2 (6 bases). CDR3 length equals 15 residues. The V gene lost 0 bases and the J gene lost 6 bases, with 12 bases spanning the gap. CDR1 and CDR2 (germline): MNHEY, SMNVEV (reference sequence). CDR3 DNA sequence: TGTGCCAGCAGTTTATCTGCGGGGCCGCTCAATGAGCAGTTCTTC. This gives the protein CASSLSAGPLNEQFF.

This clonotype was observed a few times. The V and J genes are TRBV4-3 and TRBJ2-5, with TRBD2 matching 14 bases. V was pared by 4 bases and J by 4 bases, with 5 bases of the junction left unmatched. Germline V gene data show CDR1 as LGHNA and CDR2 as YSLEER. The CDR3 is 16 residues long. CDR3 sequence: CASSRGLAGEGETQYF. Here the CDR3 DNA reads TGCGCCAGCAGCCGGGGACTAGCGGGAGAGGGAGAGACCCAGTACTTC.

This clonotype was counted at least ten times. The genes are TRBV18 and TRBJ2-7; D remains unclear. Germline CDR1 and CDR2: KGHSH and LQKENI. V was clipped by 1 base and J by 2 bases, with 9 bases between them. There are 14 residues in the CDR3. In DNA, the CDR3 is TGTGCCAGCTCACCACAATCCCGGCCCTACGAGCAGTACTTC. This sequence encodes CASSPQSRPYEQYF.

This clonotype turned up a few times. This rearrangement joins TRBV14 to TRBJ2-7; D is unresolved. Trimming removed 7 bases from V and 6 bases from J, with 13 bases in between. CDR1 is SGHDN and CDR2 is FVKESK in the germline V gene. There are 12 residues in the CDR3. The CDR3 coding sequence is TGTGCCAGCAAAGCCCCCCGGCCCGAGCAGTACTTC. The encoded protein is CASKAPRPEQYF.

The CDR3 nucleotides read TGTGCCAGCAGTCGCCTAGGGACAGGGGGAACTGAAGCTTTCTTT. It is translated as CASSRLGTGGTEAFF. The gene calls are TRBV9 and TRBJ1-1, with 11 positions matching TRBD1. Germline V gene lookup returns CDR1 SGDLS and CDR2 YYNGEE. The CDR3 runs 15 residues. The trim removed 5 bases at V and 5 bases at J, leaving 8 bases unmatched.

This clonotype was seen at least ten times. The V call is TRBV5-1, the J call TRBJ1-5; 7 bases are a match to TRBD1. CDR3 size: 13 residues. J was trimmed by 7 bases and V by 3 bases; bases with no gene match: 4. Looked up from germline, CDR1 is SGHRS and CDR2 is YFSETQ. CDR3 DNA: TGCGCCAGCAGCTACGACAGGGACCAGCCCCAGCATTTT. Its protein product is CASSYDRDQPQHF. The full variable domain, in which reference TRBV5-1 and TRBJ1-5 provide the parts outside the CDR3, is KAGVTQTPRYLIKTRGQQVTLSCSPISGHRSVSWYQQTPGQGLQFLFEYFSETQRNKGNFPGRFSGRQFSNSRSEMNVSTLELGDSALYLCASSYDRDQPQHFGDGTRLSIL.

In this sample, this clonotype turned up many times. The gene calls are TRBV20-1 and TRBJ1-2; 7 nucleotides match TRBD1. The CDR3 spans 13 residues. V lost 6 bases, J lost 8 bases, and 12 bases stayed unmatched. Germline lookup yields CDR1 DFQATT and CDR2 SNEGSKA (reference sequence). The CDR3 sequence: CSALTGRSEGYTF. DNA of the CDR3: TGCAGTGCCCTGACAGGGCGGTCTGAGGGCTACACCTTC.

V is TRBV19 and J is TRBJ2-2; tentative D call: TRBD1 (7 bases). Trimming shortened V by 4 bases and J by 6 bases, and 12 bases separated the two germline ends. The CDR3 spans 14 residues. CDR1 is LNHDA, CDR2 SQIVND, per germline (reference sequence). CDR3: CASSSAGGPGELFF. In DNA, the CDR3 is TGTGCCAGTAGTAGCGCAGGGGGGCCCGGGGAGCTGTTTTTT. Variable domain in full (rest from reference TRBV19 and TRBJ2-2): DGGITQSPKYLFRKEGQNVTLSCEQNLNHDAMYWYRQDPGQGLRLIYYSQIVNDFQKGDIAEGYSVSREKKESFPLTVTSAQKNPTAFYLCASSSAGGPGELFFGEGSRLTVL.

The gene calls are TRBV12-3 or TRBV12-4 and TRBJ1-1; 9 bases map to TRBD1. This CDR3 is 15 amino acids long. V lost 6 bases to trimming and J lost 4 bases; unmatched junction nucleotides: 9. This CDR3 is CASSLGTGLGTEAFF. In DNA form, the CDR3 reads TGTGCCAGCAGCCTCGGGACAGGGCTGGGCACTGAAGCTTTCTTT.

V gene TRBV20-1 combines with J gene TRBJ2-7; perhaps D is TRBD1 or TRBD2 (5 bases each). V lost 5 bases to trimming and J lost 2 bases, with 13 bases between them. The CDR3 spans 13 residues. CDR1 DFQATT and CDR2 SNEGSKA come from the germline V gene (reference sequence). CDR3 sequence (DNA): TGCAGTGCTGGGGACCCTTACGCCTACGAGCAGTACTTC. As protein: CSAGDPYAYEQYF.

This clonotype was detected ten times or more. The V and J genes are TRBV28 and TRBJ2-7; no definite D call. V was cut by 3 bases and J by 5 bases, with 5 bases left in between. Germline assignment: CDR1 MDHEN and CDR2 SYDVKM. The CDR3 covers 11 residues. Here the CDR3 reads CASSLVHEQYF. For the CDR3, the DNA is TGTGCCAGCAGTTTGGTCCACGAGCAGTACTTC.

This clonotype came up a few times. The gene calls are TRBV28 and TRBJ2-5, with 10 bases matching TRBD1. Germline V gives CDR1 MDHEN, CDR2 SYDVKM. The CDR3 runs 16 residues. V dropped 4 bases and J dropped 2; count of bases not matched to a gene: 7. In DNA form, the CDR3 reads TGTGCCAGCAGTTCCCCGGGACAGGGGCAACAAGAGACCCAGTACTTC. Its protein product is CASSSPGQGQQETQYF.

The chain recombines TRBV28 with TRBJ1-5; TRBD1 matches 9 bases. Looked up from germline, CDR1 is MDHEN and CDR2 is SYDVKM. CDR3 length: 15 amino acids. The junction had 6 bases not matched to a gene; V was cut back by 3 bases and J by 6 bases. The CDR3 region is CASSLQTGGGQPQHF. The DNA for the CDR3 is TGTGCCAGCAGTTTGCAGACAGGGGGAGGTCAGCCCCAGCATTTT. The whole variable domain, filled in from reference TRBV28 and TRBJ1-5, reads DVKVTQSSRYLVKRTGEKVFLECVQDMDHENMFWYRQDPGLGLRLIYFSYDVKMKEKGDIPEGYSVSREKKERFSLILESASTNQTSMYLCASSLQTGGGQPQHFGDGTRLSIL.

The chain combines TRBV20-1 with TRBJ1-2; a weak D match, TRBD1 (5 bases). CDR1 and CDR2 from the germline V gene are DFQATT and SNEGSKA (reference sequence). This CDR3 has 15 amino acids. The ends were cut back, 0 bases at V and 2 bases at J, with 13 bases in the middle. CDR3 DNA sequence: TGCAGTGCTAGAGATTTTCAGGGTGCCAACTATGGCTACACCTTC. Encoded protein: CSARDFQGANYGYTF.

Ten or more counts support this clonotype. The V and J genes are TRBV2 and TRBJ2-7; 9 bases agree with TRBD2. The trim removed 7 bases at V and 2 bases at J, leaving 0 bases unmatched. The CDR3 runs to 12 residues. CDR1 is SNHLY and CDR2 is FYNNEI in the germline V gene. The CDR3 loop reads CASTSGTYEQYF. The CDR3 DNA sequence: TGTGCCAGCACTAGCGGGACCTACGAGCAGTACTTC. The full variable domain, its missing parts supplied by reference TRBV2 and TRBJ2-7, is EPEVTQTPSHQVTQMGQEVILRCVPISNHLYFYWYRQILGQKVEFLVSFYNNEISEKSEIFDDQFSVERPDGSNFTLKIRSTKLEDSAMYFCASTSGTYEQYFGPGTRLTVT.

This clonotype was observed a handful of times. It is likely a read error, because the conserved phenylalanine at the end of the CDR3 is missing. J is TRBJ2-5 and V is TRBV4-2; the D is unclear. Trimming cost V 8 bases and J 2 bases, with 12 bases left between them. The CDR3 loop spans 13 amino acids. Germline CDR1 reads LGHNA; CDR2 reads YNFKEQ. The chain's CDR3 is CASGAKEQETQYL. In DNA form, the CDR3 reads TGTGCCAGCGGAGCAAAGGAACAAGAGACCCAGTACCTC.

The chain joins TRBV25-1 to TRBJ2-7; 9 bases agree with TRBD1. The CDR3 contains 15 residues. J gave up 7 bases and V 0 bases, and 7 bases lay outside the gene matches. Germline V gene lookup returns CDR1 MGHDK and CDR2 SYGVNS. CDR3 loop: CASSEYGDRAGEQYF. The CDR3 DNA reads TGTGCCAGCAGTGAATACGGGGACAGGGCGGGGGAGCAGTACTTC.

This clonotype appeared a single time. The gene calls are TRBV7-9 and TRBJ1-2; 8 bases match TRBD1. The CDR3 is 14 residues long. J gave up 6 bases and V 4 bases, and 7 bases lay outside the gene matches. The germline V gene has CDR1 SEHNR and CDR2 FQNEAQ (reference sequence). The CDR3 sequence: CASSWTGNKHGYTF. CDR3 in DNA: TGTGCCAGCAGCTGGACAGGGAACAAACATGGCTACACCTTC.

The rearrangement links TRBV29-1 to TRBJ2-1, with D maybe TRBD2 (5 bases). Trimming removed 1 base at V and 8 bases at J, with 12 bases between. CDR3 size: 13 residues. The germline CDR1 and CDR2 sequences are SQVTM and ANQGSEA. CDR3 sequence reads: CSVEGTLPDEQFF. In DNA, the CDR3 is TGCAGCGTTGAAGGGACTCTTCCCGATGAGCAGTTCTTC.

The chain recombines TRBV15 with TRBJ2-7; D call uncertain. Trimming pared 1 base from V and 2 bases from J, leaving 12 bases between. The CDR3 is made up of 15 amino acids. CDR1 is LNHNV and CDR2 is YYDKDF in the germline V gene (reference sequence). CDR3 sequence: CATSRAGPNPYEQYF. CDR3 nucleotides: TGTGCCACCAGCAGAGCTGGACCGAATCCCTACGAGCAGTACTTC.

The chain is built from TRBV20-1 and TRBJ2-4; D is tentatively TRBD1 or TRBD2 (5 bases each). Trimming left V 4 bases short and J 0 bases short, with 19 bases between. There are 17 residues in the CDR3. The germline V gene has CDR1 DFQATT and CDR2 SNEGSKA (reference sequence). The CDR3 is CSAILPGLKLAKNIQYF. The CDR3 region has the DNA TGCAGTGCTATACTTCCGGGGCTTAAACTAGCCAAAAACATTCAGTACTTC.

This clonotype appeared many times. V and J are TRBV30 and TRBJ2-7; D is uncertain. V dropped 1 base and J dropped 7 bases, with 14 bases sitting between them. The V gene's germline CDR1 is GTSNPN and CDR2 SVGIG (reference sequence). This CDR3 is 13 amino acids long. CDR3 loop: CAWSGEVVGEQYF. CDR3 DNA sequence: TGTGCCTGGAGTGGCGAGGTTGTAGGGGAGCAGTACTTC. Filled out from reference TRBV30 and TRBJ2-7, the complete variable domain reads SQTIHQWPATLVQPVGSPLSLECTVEGTSNPNLYWYRQAAGRGLQLLFYSVGIGQISSEVPQNLSASRPQDRQFILSSKKLLLSDSGFYLCAWSGEVVGEQYFGPGTRLTVT.

This clonotype showed up many times. V gene TRBV29-1 combines with J gene TRBJ2-7; TRBD2 matches 7 bases. Germline lookup yields CDR1 SQVTM and CDR2 ANQGSEA. V lost 6 bases and J lost 1; bases outside the gene matches: 6. The CDR3 runs 13 residues. Here the CDR3 DNA reads TGCAGCGTCCCATCGGGGGGTTCCTACGAGCAGTACTTC. Translated, it gives CSVPSGGSYEQYF.

The table lists this clonotype with a few counts. The chain couples TRBV9 to TRBJ1-4; a weak D match, TRBD1 (5 bases). The V end lost 4 bases, the J end lost 8 bases, and 15 bases lay between the germline ends. The CDR3 contains 14 residues. CDR1 and CDR2 (germline): SGDLS, YYNGEE. CDR3 in amino acids: CASSPRAGSEKLFF. The CDR3 nucleotides are TGTGCCAGCAGCCCCAGGGCGGGGAGCGAAAAACTGTTTTTT.

This rearrangement joins TRBV28 to TRBJ1-1, with D maybe TRBD1 (6 bases). The CDR3 totals 13 residues. Per the germline V gene, CDR1 is MDHEN and CDR2 is SYDVKM. Trimming shortened V by 10 bases and J by 0 bases, and 12 bases separated the two germline ends. In DNA, the CDR3 is TGTGCCACCTCGACAGGAATGAACACTGAAGCTTTCTTT. Protein: CATSTGMNTEAFF.

The chain links TRBV7-9 to TRBJ1-1; no clear D gene. Trimming pared 3 bases from V and 1 base from J, leaving 12 bases between. CDR1 is SEHNR and CDR2 is FQNEAQ in the germline V gene (reference sequence). The CDR3 totals 15 residues. The CDR3 loop is CASSFGWSANTEAFF. The CDR3 nucleotides read TGTGCCAGCAGCTTCGGGTGGTCGGCGAACACTGAAGCTTTCTTT.